This T cell receptor beta chain originates from a study of T cell changes during pregnancy in multiple sclerosis. Sequenced by immunoSEQ multiplex PCR; TCRdb stores in-frame clones only, minus some. The sample gives about 46,000 clones, around 93% of which show up once; about 3.1% is in the top ten. The CDR3 consists of 13 residues. CDR1 ENHRY and CDR2 SYGVKD come from the germline V gene. The V and J ends lost 6 bases and 5 bases respectively, with 14 bases between them. The starting material was CD8+ T cells from peripheral blood mononuclear cells, obtained in the second trimester of pregnancy. This chain uses TRBV10-3 with TRBJ2-7; a weak D match, TRBD2 (6 bases). The origin of this receptor is a female donor with multiple sclerosis, enrolled in a pregnancy study. The CDR3 nucleotides read TGTGCCATCAGGACTAGGACCGACGACGAGCAGTACTTC. The encoded protein is CAIRTRTDDEQYF.